The 16 T cell receptor beta chains below all came from one sample that was sequenced in a study of T cell repertoires in cytomegalovirus infection. One entry per CDR3 protein, called by TCRdb with MiXCR from the reads. The sample has just over 300,000 distinct CDR3 sequences; about a sixth are singletons. Sample: PBMCs. These receptors all come from a human donor in good health (CMV status not recorded). Some clones in this sample may be carry-over from other donors' samples.

This clonotype was observed many times. The chain carries TRBV6-2 or TRBV6-3 and TRBJ2-7, with D maybe TRBD1 (6 bases). The CDR3 spans 15 residues. Trimming left V 2 bases short and J 5 bases short, with 16 bases between. The V gene's germline CDR1 is MNHEY and CDR2 SVGEGT. The CDR3 loop reads CASSYRPNTGNEQYF. The CDR3 DNA reads as TGTGCCAGCAGTTACCGCCCTAACACAGGGAACGAGCAGTACTTC.

This sequence joins TRBV6-6 and TRBJ2-7; 8 bases are a match to TRBD1. The CDR3 contains 15 residues. Germline loops: CDR1 MNHNY, CDR2 SVGAGI (reference sequence). Germline trimming cut 5 bases from V and 2 bases from J; bases unmatched to any gene: 8. CDR3 DNA sequence: TGTGCCAGCAGTGGAACCTCGACAGGGGCCTACGAGCAGTACTTC. Amino acids: CASSGTSTGAYEQYF.

This chain joins TRBV28 and TRBJ1-6; a possible D gene is TRBD1 (5 bases). Trimming removed 7 bases at V and 2 bases at J, with 15 bases between. Per the germline V gene, CDR1 is MDHEN and CDR2 is SYDVKM. The CDR3 is 16 amino acids. In DNA, the CDR3 is TGTGCCAGCACCGATATTGGGGCAGCCTATAATTCACCCCTCCACTTT. Encoded protein: CASTDIGAAYNSPLHF.

This clonotype was picked up many times. The gene calls are TRBV14 and TRBJ1-1; 9 bases line up with TRBD1. V lost 4 bases to trimming and J lost 0 bases; unmatched junction nucleotides: 6. CDR3 length: 16 residues. CDR1 and CDR2 from the germline V gene are SGHDN and FVKESK. The CDR3 region has the DNA TGTGCCAGCAGCCCCCACCGACAGGGGGTGAACACTGAAGCTTTCTTT. This codes for CASSPHRQGVNTEAFF.

This clonotype was found many times. CDR3 amino acids: CASSPGGQVWAEAFF. The CDR3 region has the DNA TGCGCCAGCAGCCCGGGGGGACAGGTCTGGGCTGAAGCTTTCTTT. The chain employs TRBV4-1 and TRBJ1-1; 8 nucleotides line up with TRBD1. This CDR3 contains 15 residues. CDR1 and CDR2 (germline): MGHRA, YSYEKL. Losses at the gene ends were 4 bases for V and 6 bases for J; bases not matched to a gene: 10.

This clonotype was observed many times. This chain uses TRBV12-3 or TRBV12-4 with TRBJ2-1, with D possibly TRBD1 on 6 matching bases. The V gene lost 6 bases and the J gene lost 8 bases, with 14 bases spanning the gap. The CDR3 extends over 13 amino acids. In DNA form, the CDR3 reads TGTGCCAGCAGGCGACCTTGGGGGCATGAGCAGTTCTTC. Its protein is CASRRPWGHEQFF.

The chain carries TRBV28 and TRBJ2-1; weak D call: TRBD2 (6 bases). V was cut by 5 bases and J by 0 bases, with 11 bases left in between. Germline CDR1 reads MDHEN; CDR2 reads SYDVKM. The CDR3 loop spans 15 amino acids. The CDR3 spells CASSGEVHSYNEQFF. Here the CDR3 DNA reads TGTGCCAGCAGTGGGGAGGTCCACTCCTACAATGAGCAGTTCTTC.

This clonotype occurred a few times. V is TRBV27 and J is TRBJ1-2; D uncertain. The CDR3 contains 12 residues. Germline loops: CDR1 MNHEY, CDR2 SMNVEV (reference sequence). Trimming cost V 6 bases and J 2 bases, with 7 bases left between them. CDR3 sequence: CASRKQNYGYTF. The DNA of the CDR3 is TGTGCCAGCAGGAAACAGAACTATGGCTACACCTTC.

This clonotype has just a few counts. V gene TRBV10-3 combines with J gene TRBJ1-6; D is possibly TRBD1 (5 bases). V lost 2 bases to trimming and J lost 9 bases, with 11 bases between them. This CDR3 region has 14 residues. The germline V gene encodes CDR1 ENHRY and CDR2 SYGVKD. The CDR3 coding sequence is TGTGCCATCAGTGAGAGGGGCGCAGTTTCACCCCTCCACTTT. It specifies CAISERGAVSPLHF.

The chain employs TRBV12-3 or TRBV12-4 and TRBJ2-7; D not resolved. This CDR3 contains 14 residues. V lost 6 bases to trimming and J lost 2 bases, with 14 bases between them. CDR3 residues: CASSPRELTYEQYF. The DNA for the CDR3 is TGTGCCAGCAGCCCCAGAGAATTAACCTACGAGCAGTACTTC.

This clonotype was picked up a small number of times. The chain has TRBV27 and TRBJ2-7, with D possibly called TRBD1 or TRBD2 (5 bases each). The CDR3 extends over 15 amino acids. The ends were cut back, 3 bases at V and 12 bases at J, with 24 bases in the middle. CDR1 MNHEY and CDR2 SMNVEV come from the germline V gene (reference sequence). The CDR3 DNA sequence: TGTGCCAGCAGTTTCGGGACCGGACCCCTAGAGGCCGCGTACTTC. It translates to CASSFGTGPLEAAYF.

This clonotype was recorded at least ten times. The chain joins TRBV7-6 to TRBJ2-1, with TRBD2 matching over 7 bases. Germline loops: CDR1 SGHVS, CDR2 FNYEAQ. CDR3 length: 13 amino acids. V shed 5 bases and J 6 bases; nucleotides not matched to a gene: 4. CDR3 residues: CASSPPGGNEQFF. Here the CDR3 DNA reads TGTGCCAGCAGCCCTCCGGGGGGCAATGAGCAGTTCTTC.

The rearrangement links TRBV7-9 to TRBJ2-5, with D perhaps matching TRBD1 or TRBD2 (5 bases each). This CDR3 has 16 amino acids. Between the trimmed V and J ends, which lost 5 bases and 1 base, there was a span of 17 bases. Germline CDR1 is SEHNR and CDR2 is FQNEAQ (reference sequence). The CDR3 reads CASSAEGQGAQETQYF. CDR3 nucleotide sequence: TGTGCCAGCAGCGCCGAGGGGCAGGGAGCCCAAGAGACCCAGTACTTC. The full variable domain, its missing parts supplied by reference TRBV7-9 and TRBJ2-5, is DTGVSQNPRHKITKRGQNVTFRCDPISEHNRLYWYRQTLGQGPEFLTYFQNEAQLEKSRLLSDRFSAERPKGSFSTLEIQRTEQGDSAMYLCASSAEGQGAQETQYFGPGTRLLVL.

The rearrangement links TRBV28 to TRBJ1-5; weak D call: TRBD1 (6 bases). Germline V gives CDR1 MDHEN, CDR2 SYDVKM. Trimming took off 7 bases at V and 2 bases at J, with 6 bases between the two ends. This CDR3 spans 12 amino acids. DNA of the CDR3: TGTGCCAGCAAGGGGGGCAATCAGCCCCAGCATTTT. It translates to CASKGGNQPQHF.

Only a few counts were recorded for this clonotype. This chain uses TRBV12-3 or TRBV12-4 with TRBJ1-2; D is possibly TRBD1 (5 bases). Trimming took 1 base from V and 4 from J, leaving 10 bases between them. The CDR3 loop spans 14 amino acids. This CDR3 is CASSLGGRSYGYTF. In nucleotides, the CDR3 is TGTGCCAGCAGTTTAGGGGGACGGTCCTATGGCTACACCTTC.

This clonotype was observed at least ten times. V is TRBV7-8 and J is TRBJ1-2; D remains ambiguous. In germline, CDR1 is SGHVS, CDR2 FQNEAQ. CDR3 length: 14 residues. Trimming left V 4 bases short and J 4 bases short, with 13 bases between. Written as DNA, the CDR3 is TGTGCCAGCAGCTCAGGCGGGTCTTTCTATGGCTACACCTTC. It specifies CASSSGGSFYGYTF. The whole variable domain, filled in from reference TRBV7-8 and TRBJ1-2, reads GAGVSQSPRYKVAKRGQDVALRCDPISGHVSLFWYQQALGQGPEFLTYFQNEAQLDKSGLPSDRFFAERPEGSVSTLKIQRTQQEDSAVYLCASSSGGSFYGYTFGSGTRLTVV.